The clone carrying this T cell receptor (beta chain) occurred once. CDR1 SGHRS and CDR2 YFSETQ come from the germline V gene. Trimming cost V 2 bases and J 3 bases; bases outside gene matches: 3. This CDR3 is built from 15 residues. These data originate in a study of PD-1 blockade in mismatch repair-deficient tumors. Sequenced by immunoSEQ multiplex PCR; TCRdb stores in-frame clones only, minus some. The sample lists 40,000 to 65,000 clones; roughly 80% were seen once. The sample in question was peripheral blood, obtained around 19 weeks after starting pembrolizumab. This sequence was found in an adult with mismatch repair-deficient cancer. The chain couples TRBV5-1 to TRBJ2-1; 9 bases line up with TRBD2. CDR3 sequence reads: CASSLLAGNYNEQFF. The CDR3 DNA follows: TGCGCCAGCAGCTTACTAGCGGGTAACTACAATGAGCAGTTCTTC. The complete variable domain, with remaining parts taken from reference TRBV5-1 and TRBJ2-1, reads KAGVTQTPRYLIKTRGQQVTLSCSPISGHRSVSWYQQTPGQGLQFLFEYFSETQRNKGNFPGRFSGRQFSNSRSEMNVSTLELGDSALYLCASSLLAGNYNEQFFGPGTRLTVL.